The clone carrying this T cell receptor beta chain was seen at least ten times. Antigen: not known. Time point denoted: newly diagnosed GD, antithyroid drugs for less than 3 months. The TCR library was prepared using RNA isolated from PBMCs. This entry belongs to a study of regulatory T cells in long-lasting Graves disease. Notes on the study in general: Patients with persistent Graves' had lower TCR diversity than newly diagnosed patients.

This CDR3 region has 16 residues. V dropped 8 bases and J dropped 0 bases, with 17 bases sitting between them. Germline loops: CDR1 LGHNT, CDR2 FRNRAP. Investigators prepared the TCR beta libraries by applying iRepertoire HTBI primers and Arm-PCR of CDR3 regions. TCRdb reprocessed the multiplex PCR reads via MiXCR and lists one record per CDR3 protein. The sample lists around 500,000 distinct CDR3 sequences; about 16% were seen once. Another study also made use of these data, one on T cells in Graves' hyperthyroidism and ophthalmopathy. That source notes: Stable hyperthyroidism: no ophthalmopathy progression over 18 months of follow-up. Ophthalmopathy was told apart from stable hyperthyroidism by a 13 V-J model.

The source material was peripheral blood mononuclear cells (PBMCs), sampled at new diagnosis, from a patient treated with antithyroid drugs. The chain carries TRBV12-5 and TRBJ2-4; no firm D call. The TCR was taken from a woman in her forties or fifties with Graves disease. The CDR3 here is CASRRSGGLAKNIQYF. Written as DNA, the CDR3 is TGTGCTAGTCGTAGGTCGGGCGGTTTAGCCAAAAACATTCAGTACTTC.